This entry lists 13 T cell receptor beta chains sequenced from one sample in a study of T cells in Graves' hyperthyroidism and ophthalmopathy. The source material, RNA transcripts, was used to amplify TCR beta CDR3 regions. A first-round RT-PCR of the TCR CDR3 used the HTBI primer set. TCRdb reprocessed the multiplex PCR reads via MiXCR and lists one record per CDR3 protein. The data contain 640,000 or so distinct CDR3 sequences, approximately 15% of them singletons. Material for sequencing was blood. The receptors originated from a woman between 40 and 55 years old with Graves' ophthalmopathy.

This clonotype was seen repeatedly, ten times or more. V is TRBV6-2 or TRBV6-3 and J is TRBJ1-1; TRBD1 matches at 9 bases. Germline trimming cut 10 bases from V and 3 bases from J; bases unmatched to any gene: 15. This CDR3 is 16 amino acids long. Germline loops: CDR1 MNHEY, CDR2 SVGEGT. CDR3 residues: CATKESRDRADTEAFF. The CDR3 DNA is TGTGCCACCAAGGAGTCCCGGGACAGGGCGGACACTGAAGCTTTCTTT.

About this clonotype itself: A much larger clone differs by one base, so this may be a read error. The chain is built from TRBV6-1 and TRBJ1-2; D is ambiguous. Germline V CDR1 and CDR2: MNHNS, SASEGT. The CDR3 is 14 amino acids. The CDR3 DNA follows: TGTGCCAGCAGACTGGCTTTAGAGAACTATGGCCACACCTTC. This encodes CASRLALENYGHTF.

This clonotype was found many times. The chain combines TRBV25-1 with TRBJ2-5, with TRBD2 as a possible D gene (5 bases). V shed 11 bases and J shed 0 bases, with 13 bases lying between them. Germline assignment: CDR1 MGHDK and CDR2 SYGVNS. The CDR3 totals 13 residues. CDR3 sequence reads: CASMVGDQETQYF. The CDR3 nucleotides read TGTGCCTCCATGGTCGGGGACCAAGAGACCCAGTACTTC.

The V gene is TRBV28, the J gene TRBJ2-3; unclear D gene. This CDR3 has 17 residues. Per the germline V gene, CDR1 is MDHEN and CDR2 is SYDVKM. Trimming shortened V by 2 bases and J by 0 bases, and 15 bases separated the two germline ends. CDR3 amino acids: CASSLVLGGPSTDTQYF. For the CDR3, the DNA is TGTGCCAGCAGTTTAGTCCTTGGTGGTCCTAGCACAGATACGCAGTATTTT. Filled out from reference TRBV28 and TRBJ2-3, the complete variable domain reads DVKVTQSSRYLVKRTGEKVFLECVQDMDHENMFWYRQDPGLGLRLIYFSYDVKMKEKGDIPEGYSVSREKKERFSLILESASTNQTSMYLCASSLVLGGPSTDTQYFGPGTRLTVL.

About this clonotype: Just one base apart from a much larger clone, this may be a read error. The chain joins TRBV27 to TRBJ2-7; TRBD2 agrees at 12 bases. The germline V gene has CDR1 MNHEY and CDR2 SMNVEV (reference sequence). This CDR3 is built from 13 residues. J was trimmed by 5 bases and V by 6 bases; bases with no gene match: 2. Here the CDR3 DNA reads TGTGCCAGCAGACTAGCGGGAGGCCACGAGCAGTACTTC. Amino acid sequence: CASRLAGGHEQYF.

At least ten counts were recorded for this clonotype. The rearrangement uses TRBV7-9 and TRBJ1-2; D is uncertain. The germline V gene encodes CDR1 SEHNR and CDR2 FQNEAQ (reference sequence). Trimming cost V 1 base and J 5 bases, with 11 bases left between them. This CDR3 contains 14 residues. CDR3 protein: CASSLEWEVYGYTF. For the CDR3, the DNA is TGTGCCAGCAGCTTAGAGTGGGAAGTGTATGGCTACACCTTC.

J is TRBJ2-2 and V is TRBV20-1, with TRBD2 matching 7 bases. Per the germline V gene, CDR1 is DFQATT and CDR2 is SNEGSKA (reference sequence). The V gene end was trimmed by 0 bases and the J gene end by 4 bases; junction bases not matched to a gene: 8. CDR3 length equals 16 residues. CDR3 sequence (DNA): TGCAGTGCTAGAGATCCAGATAGCGGGTTCACCGGGGAGCTGTTTTTT. It codes for CSARDPDSGFTGELFF.

This clonotype was found a few times. This sequence joins TRBV20-1 and TRBJ2-7; tentatively, D is TRBD1 or TRBD2 (6 bases each). Between the trimmed V and J ends, which lost 6 bases and 4 bases, there was a span of 10 bases. The CDR3 is made up of 11 amino acids. Germline assignment: CDR1 DFQATT and CDR2 SNEGSKA (reference sequence). CDR3 amino acids: CSAGGWYEQYF. In nucleotides, the CDR3 is TGCAGTGCCGGGGGCTGGTACGAGCAGTACTTC.

The table lists this clonotype with many counts. The gene calls are TRBV6-2 or TRBV6-3 and TRBJ1-1, with D perhaps matching TRBD1 (5 bases). V was cut by 2 bases and J by 0 bases, with 10 bases left in between. The CDR3 covers 15 residues. Germline V gene data show CDR1 as MNHEY and CDR2 as SVGEGT. Written as DNA, the CDR3 is TGTGCCAGCAGTTACGGTGGGGCATTGAACACTGAAGCTTTCTTT. As protein: CASSYGGALNTEAFF.

This clonotype has ten or more counts. V usage is TRBV6-1 and J usage is TRBJ2-7; 13 bases are a match to TRBD2. Trimming at V came to 7 bases and at J to 7 bases, leaving 13 bases not matched to a gene. Germline CDR1 MNHNS, CDR2 SASEGT. The CDR3 is 16 amino acids. The CDR3 region is CASTPVLGLAGNEQYF. CDR3 nucleotide sequence: TGTGCCAGCACCCCCGTATTGGGACTAGCGGGAAATGAGCAGTACTTC.

In its sample, this clonotype was seen many times. The rearrangement joins TRBV6-2 or TRBV6-3 to TRBJ2-7, with 10 bases fitting TRBD2. The V gene end was trimmed by 5 bases and the J gene end by 3 bases; junction bases not matched to a gene: 7. Germline values: CDR1 MNHEY, CDR2 SVGEGT. CDR3 size: 15 residues. In DNA, the CDR3 is TGTGCCAGCAGTCGGACTAGCGGTTGGGGCTACGAGCAGTACTTC. This gives the protein CASSRTSGWGYEQYF.

This chain joins TRBV28 and TRBJ2-2; D perhaps matches TRBD2 (6 bases). CDR3 length equals 14 residues. Trimming left V 3 bases short and J 6 bases short, with 11 bases between. From germline, CDR1 is MDHEN and CDR2 SYDVKM. The CDR3 region has the DNA TGTGCCAGCAGTTTGGGCAGGGAGGCCGGGGAGCTGTTTTTT. This sequence encodes CASSLGREAGELFF.

This clonotype was recorded many times. The chain uses TRBV7-2 and TRBJ2-7, with D possibly matching TRBD1 (6 bases). Germline V gene data show CDR1 as SGHTA and CDR2 as FQGNSA. CDR3 length: 15 residues. The V gene lost 6 bases and the J gene lost 1 base, with 16 bases spanning the gap. As DNA, the CDR3 is TGTGCCAGCAGACCAGGACAGCCTGGGTCCTACGAGCAGTACTTC. Its protein product is CASRPGQPGSYEQYF.